The 28 T cell receptor beta chains in this list originate from one sample, sequenced in a study of blood T cell repertoires in COVID-19. TCRdb's copy holds only in-frame clones and misses some; the assay was immunoSEQ multiplex PCR. The profile shows roughly 38,000 clones, about 81% of them singletons. The sequenced sample consisted of peripheral blood. These receptors all come from a man in his forties with active or convalescent COVID-19.

This chain joins TRBV10-1 and TRBJ2-1; D possibly corresponds to TRBD2 (5 bases). Germline lookup yields CDR1 WNHNN and CDR2 SYGVQD (reference sequence). The CDR3 is made up of 18 amino acids. V lost 0 bases to trimming and J lost 5 bases, with 20 bases between them. CDR3 DNA: TGCGCCAGCAGTGAGTCCTCTAGCCCGCGTCCAGACAACAATGAGCAGTTCTTC. It codes for CASSESSSPRPDNNEQFF.

The V gene is TRBV29-1, the J gene TRBJ1-2, with D unclear. CDR3 size: 13 residues. From germline, CDR1 is SQVTM and CDR2 ANQGSEA. The ends were cut back, 4 bases at V and 3 bases at J, with 12 bases in the middle. CDR3 in amino acids: CSVAREADYGYTF. The CDR3 DNA reads TGCAGCGTTGCTAGGGAAGCGGACTATGGCTACACCTTC.

The rearrangement links TRBV18 to TRBJ2-3; unclear D gene. V was clipped by 2 bases and J by 3 bases, with 3 bases between them. CDR3 length equals 12 residues. The germline gives CDR1 KGHSH, CDR2 LQKENI. Written as DNA, the CDR3 is TGTGCCAGCTCACCAGTAACAGATACGCAGTATTTT. Encoded protein: CASSPVTDTQYF.

The chain combines TRBV5-4 with TRBJ1-3, with D perhaps TRBD1 (5 bases). Deletions cut 1 base from V and 0 bases from J, with 8 bases between. There are 15 residues in the CDR3. Germline assignment: CDR1 SGHNT and CDR2 YYREEE (reference sequence). CDR3 region: CASSLRQGSGNTIYF. Written as DNA, the CDR3 is TGTGCCAGCAGCTTGCGGCAGGGCTCTGGAAACACCATATATTTT.

The V and J genes are TRBV9 and TRBJ1-6, with a tentative D call TRBD1 (5 bases). Trimming took 4 bases from V and 7 from J, leaving 12 bases between them. CDR3 length: 14 residues. Germline CDR1 reads SGDLS; CDR2 reads YYNGEE. Written as DNA, the CDR3 is TGTGCCAGCAGCTCCAGCCCAGGGAATTCACCCCTCCACTTT. As protein: CASSSSPGNSPLHF.

The chain combines TRBV14 with TRBJ1-6, with D unresolved. The V gene's germline CDR1 is SGHDN and CDR2 FVKESK. The CDR3 runs to 16 residues. Trimming stripped 2 bases from V and 14 bases from J, with 22 bases between. Here the CDR3 reads CASSQSLPSSKASLHF. The CDR3 region has the DNA TGTGCCAGCAGCCAATCCTTACCCTCTTCTAAAGCGTCCCTCCACTTT.

The J gene is TRBJ2-2, the V gene TRBV5-1; weak D call: TRBD2 (5 bases). V was pared by 4 bases and J by 1 base, with 8 bases between. The CDR3 extends over 14 amino acids. CDR1 is SGHRS and CDR2 is YFSETQ in the germline V gene. CDR3 sequence (DNA): TGCGCCAGCAGCCAGGACTTGAACACCGGGGAGCTGTTTTTT. Its protein product is CASSQDLNTGELFF.

The chain recombines TRBV2 with TRBJ1-1; D remains unclear. In germline, CDR1 is SNHLY, CDR2 FYNNEI. The CDR3 length is 11 residues. Trimming took 6 bases from V and 11 from J, leaving 13 bases between them. The DNA for the CDR3 is TGTGCCAGCAGCCTTACATCCCCGGCTTTCTTT. This gives the protein CASSLTSPAFF.

This chain joins TRBV5-1 and TRBJ2-7, with 15 bases identical to TRBD2. The CDR3 length is 18 residues. The germline gives CDR1 SGHRS, CDR2 YFSETQ. J gave up 2 bases and V 4 bases, and 10 bases lay outside the gene matches. The CDR3 is CASSLGGTSGGITYEQYF. For the CDR3, the DNA is TGCGCCAGCAGCCTGGGCGGGACTAGCGGGGGGATCACCTACGAGCAGTACTTC.

Only one count was recorded for this clone. The V call is TRBV5-1, the J call TRBJ2-1, with 8 bases fitting TRBD2. V trimming: 6 bases; J trimming: 9 bases; junction bases outside the gene matches: 14. CDR3 length: 15 amino acids. CDR1 is SGHRS, CDR2 YFSETQ, per germline. CDR3 sequence: CASNPSGTSESEQFF. CDR3 DNA sequence: TGCGCCAGCAACCCGTCCGGGACTAGTGAGAGTGAGCAGTTCTTC.

Only one count was recorded for this clone. The chain uses TRBV5-6 and TRBJ1-1, with D maybe TRBD1 (6 bases). Trimming removed 3 bases at V and 3 bases at J, with 15 bases between. This CDR3 is built from 15 residues. Germline CDR1 is SGHDT and CDR2 is YYEEEE. CDR3 DNA sequence: TGTGCCAGCAGCTCGTTCGACAGGATCCACACTGAAGCTTTCTTT. Its translation is CASSSFDRIHTEAFF.

The gene calls are TRBV28 and TRBJ1-6, with D maybe TRBD1 (6 bases). CDR1 MDHEN and CDR2 SYDVKM come from the germline V gene. CDR3 length equals 15 residues. The V and J ends lost 6 bases and 7 bases respectively, with 16 bases between them. CDR3 residues: CASRGTGLGNSPLHF. CDR3 coding DNA: TGTGCCAGCAGAGGCACAGGGCTGGGAAATTCACCCCTCCACTTT.

The rearrangement joins TRBV30 to TRBJ1-5; maybe TRBD1 (6 bases). CDR3 length: 13 residues. CDR1 and CDR2 from the germline V gene are GTSNPN and SVGIG (reference sequence). The V end lost 3 bases, the J end lost 3 bases, and 9 bases lay between the germline ends. The CDR3 nucleotides are TGTGCCTGGAGCGGACAGCACAATCAGCCCCAGCATTTT. This gives the protein CAWSGQHNQPQHF.

In this sample, this clone turned up a few times. CDR3 bases: TGTGCCAGCAGCTTGTTCGGGGGGGCCTCAGATACGCAGTATTTT. It encodes CASSLFGGASDTQYF. The chain uses TRBV5-5 and TRBJ2-3; TRBD2 matches 8 bases. Germline V gene sequence: CDR1 SGHKS, CDR2 YYEKEE (reference sequence). Germline trimming cut 1 base from V and 4 bases from J; bases unmatched to any gene: 5. This CDR3 is built from 15 residues.

V usage is TRBV29-1 and J usage is TRBJ2-1; 7 bases line up with TRBD1. Germline-derived CDR1 and CDR2 are SQVTM and ANQGSEA. This CDR3 contains 15 residues. V was pared by 7 bases and J by 1 base, with 10 bases of the junction left unmatched. CDR3 residues: CSAPRDRASYNEQFF. CDR3 coding DNA: TGCAGCGCCCCACGCGACAGGGCTTCCTACAATGAGCAGTTCTTC.

The rearrangement links TRBV6-4 to TRBJ1-5; TRBD1 might be the D (6 bases). Between the trimmed V and J ends, which lost 3 bases and 5 bases, there was a span of 17 bases. The CDR3 has 16 residues. The germline V gene encodes CDR1 MRHNA and CDR2 SNTAGT. CDR3: CASSEAQGQHYQPQHF. CDR3 in DNA: TGTGCCAGCAGTGAAGCCCAAGGACAGCACTATCAGCCCCAGCATTTT.

The J gene is TRBJ2-7, the V gene TRBV5-4; D gene ambiguous. Trimming took 5 bases from V and 4 from J, leaving 7 bases between them. This CDR3 has 11 residues. Per the germline V gene, CDR1 is SGHNT and CDR2 is YYREEE (reference sequence). CDR3 residues: CASSSSYEQYF. The CDR3 DNA reads as TGTGCCAGCAGTTCCTCGTACGAGCAGTACTTC.

This chain links TRBV12-3 or TRBV12-4 with TRBJ2-7; 8 nucleotides line up with TRBD1. CDR3 length: 13 residues. V shed 4 bases and J 6 bases; nucleotides not matched to a gene: 5. CDR3 sequence: CASSSGTGCEQYF. In nucleotides, the CDR3 is TGTGCCAGCAGTTCAGGGACAGGTTGCGAGCAGTACTTC.

This clone was seen just once. The chain uses TRBV2 and TRBJ1-2, with a weak D call TRBD1 (6 bases). Trimming pared 11 bases from V and 7 bases from J, leaving 14 bases between. The CDR3 is made up of 11 amino acids. Germline CDR1 is SNHLY and CDR2 is FYNNEI. CDR3 in amino acids: CAGNRAGGYTF. CDR3 sequence (DNA): TGTGCCGGTAACAGGGCTGGTGGCTACACCTTC. Supplemented by reference TRBV2 and TRBJ1-2, the full variable domain reads EPEVTQTPSHQVTQMGQEVILRCVPISNHLYFYWYRQILGQKVEFLVSFYNNEISEKSEIFDDQFSVERPDGSNFTLKIRSTKLEDSAMYFCAGNRAGGYTFGSGTRLTVV.

V gene TRBV19 combines with J gene TRBJ1-1, with TRBD1 matching over 9 bases. Trimming at V came to 4 bases and at J to 1 base, leaving 4 bases not matched to a gene. Germline-derived CDR1 and CDR2 are LNHDA and SQIVND (reference sequence). There are 15 residues in the CDR3. This CDR3 reads CASSTQGAWNTEAFF. The CDR3 bases are TGTGCCAGTAGTACACAGGGGGCATGGAACACTGAAGCTTTCTTT.

The chain has TRBV9 and TRBJ1-2, with a weak D call TRBD1 (6 bases). The CDR3 runs 15 residues. The V end lost 4 bases, the J end lost 0 bases, and 13 bases lay between the germline ends. CDR1 SGDLS and CDR2 YYNGEE come from the germline V gene. CDR3 loop: CASSPTGQTNYGYTF. The CDR3 bases are TGTGCCAGCAGCCCCACCGGACAGACTAACTATGGCTACACCTTC.

The chain recombines TRBV5-6 with TRBJ2-3; 12 bases line up with TRBD2. Losses at the gene ends were 4 bases for V and 6 bases for J; bases not matched to a gene: 6. Germline lookup yields CDR1 SGHDT and CDR2 YYEEEE. The CDR3 is 15 residues long. CDR3: CASSVPSGGADTQYF. CDR3 nucleotides: TGTGCCAGCAGCGTCCCTAGCGGGGGGGCGGATACGCAGTATTTT.

The chain combines TRBV5-1 with TRBJ1-1, with D unclear. Germline values: CDR1 SGHRS, CDR2 YFSETQ. CDR3 size: 14 residues. The ends were cut back, 0 bases at V and 5 bases at J, with 11 bases in the middle. In DNA form, the CDR3 reads TGCGCCAGCAGCTTGGCCCCGGGGAAAACTGAAGCTTTCTTT. Translating gives CASSLAPGKTEAFF.

In its sample, this clone was seen a few times. The CDR3 DNA is TGTGCCAGCAGCGTGACTTCTGGAAACACCATATATTTT. Amino acid sequence: CASSVTSGNTIYF. The rearrangement links TRBV9 to TRBJ1-3, with unresolved D. Germline CDR1 reads SGDLS; CDR2 reads YYNGEE. CDR3 length: 13 residues. Trimming shortened V by 2 bases and J by 1 base, and 4 bases separated the two germline ends.

DNA for the CDR3: TGTGCCAGCAGTTTTGTAATAGGGGGACTGTTTTTT. Encoded protein: CASSFVIGGLFF. This chain links TRBV12-3 or TRBV12-4 with TRBJ1-4; D might be TRBD1 (6 bases). This CDR3 has 12 residues. Trimming shortened V by 3 bases and J by 13 bases, and 12 bases separated the two germline ends.

The chain combines TRBV19 with TRBJ2-1; TRBD2 agrees at 7 bases. V lost 4 bases and J lost 8; bases outside the gene matches: 2. The germline V gene encodes CDR1 LNHDA and CDR2 SQIVND (reference sequence). This CDR3 contains 12 residues. The CDR3 DNA is TGTGCCAGTAGTAGGGGGGGATATGAGCAGTTCTTC. This gives the protein CASSRGGYEQFF. Full variable domain (remainder filled in from reference TRBV19 and TRBJ2-1): DGGITQSPKYLFRKEGQNVTLSCEQNLNHDAMYWYRQDPGQGLRLIYYSQIVNDFQKGDIAEGYSVSREKKESFPLTVTSAQKNPTAFYLCASSRGGYEQFFGPGTRLTVL.

The chain joins TRBV7-2 to TRBJ2-7; TRBD1 matches 8 bases. The germline V gene encodes CDR1 SGHTA and CDR2 FQGNSA. The trim removed 5 bases at V and 2 bases at J, leaving 5 bases unmatched. The CDR3 covers 14 residues. CDR3 bases: TGTGCCAGCAGCATAGGACAGGGTGCCTACGAGCAGTACTTC. Protein sequence: CASSIGQGAYEQYF.

V gene TRBV5-5 combines with J gene TRBJ1-6; D is possibly TRBD1 (6 bases). The germline V gene has CDR1 SGHKS and CDR2 YYEKEE (reference sequence). The CDR3 consists of 13 residues. Deletions cut 4 bases from V and 6 bases from J, with 8 bases between. The CDR3 reads CASSTDSNSPLHF. In nucleotides, the CDR3 is TGTGCCAGCAGCACGGACAGTAATTCACCCCTCCACTTT. The variable domain in full, with the rest retrieved from reference TRBV5-5 and TRBJ1-6, is DAGVTQSPTHLIKTRGQQVTLRCSPISGHKSVSWYQQVLGQGPQFIFQYYEKEERGRGNFPDRFSARQFPNYSSELNVNALLLGDSALYLCASSTDSNSPLHFGNGTRLTVT.